Listed here is a single TCR beta chain. Processing was applied to graft tissue in order to liberate intraepithelial and lamina propria lymphocytes. The sample originates from a study of graft-versus-host responses after intestinal transplantation. The assay was immunoSEQ multiplex PCR, and TCRdb's table has in-frame clones only and misses some. This sample has about 5,700 clones, with over 65% found just once. This CDR3 has 13 residues. With 6 bases removed from V and 5 bases from J, the gap between germline ends came to 13 bases. CDR1 and CDR2 (germline): MGHDK, SYGVNS. The chain has TRBV25-1 and TRBJ1-2, with D possibly TRBD1 on 5 matching bases. This clonotype was sampled from a human patient who received an intestinal transplant, so some T cells may come from the graft donor. The specimen comprised ileum tissue, sampled roughly 310 days after intestinal transplant. The CDR3 DNA sequence: TGTGCCAGCAGCCAGGGATCGAGATATGGCTACACCTTC. Encoded protein: CASSQGSRYGYTF.